This paragraph covers one T cell receptor beta chain sequence. This record comes from a study of blood T cell repertoires in COVID-19. Germline-derived CDR1 and CDR2 are MNHEY and SVGAGI. CDR3 length equals 15 residues. Trimming removed 5 bases from V and 3 bases from J; junction bases left unmatched: 8. Some clones are missing from TCRdb's copy, which holds only in-frame ones; the method was immunoSEQ multiplex PCR. The table lists approximately 110,000 clones, about 87% of them singletons, with about 7% in the top ten. Sequencing was carried out using peripheral blood. The sequence was obtained from a woman aged 45 to 65 with acute or convalescent COVID-19. The chain is built from TRBV6-5 and TRBJ1-2; 8 positions match TRBD1. CDR3 loop: CASSKILTGDYGYTF. For the CDR3, the DNA is TGTGCCAGCAGTAAAATTTTGACAGGGGACTATGGCTACACCTTC.